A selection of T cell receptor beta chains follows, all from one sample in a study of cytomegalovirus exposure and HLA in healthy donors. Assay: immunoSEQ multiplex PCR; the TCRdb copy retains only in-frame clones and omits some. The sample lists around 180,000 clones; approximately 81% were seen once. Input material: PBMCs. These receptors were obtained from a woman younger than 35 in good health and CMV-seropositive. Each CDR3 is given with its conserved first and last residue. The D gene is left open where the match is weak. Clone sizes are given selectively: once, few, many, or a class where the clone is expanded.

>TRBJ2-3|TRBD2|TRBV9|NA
CASSVRGGNTDTQYF
TGTGCCAGCAGCGTTCGGGGGGGGAACACAGATACGCAGTATTTT
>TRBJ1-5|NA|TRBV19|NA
CASSMGGGHQPQHF
TGTGCCAGTAGTATGGGCGGGGGCCATCAGCCCCAGCATTTT
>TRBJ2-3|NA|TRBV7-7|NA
CASTKGVFTDTQYF
TGTGCTAGCACCAAAGGGGTCTTCACAGATACGCAGTATTTT
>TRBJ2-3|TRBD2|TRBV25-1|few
CASGGGGPPDTQYF
TGTGCCAGCGGCGGGGGGGGCCCTCCAGATACGCAGTATTTT
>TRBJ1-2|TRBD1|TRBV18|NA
CASSPTGGAFGYGYTF
TGTGCCAGCTCACCCACAGGGGGCGCGTTTGGCTATGGCTACACCTTC
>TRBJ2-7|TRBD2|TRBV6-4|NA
CASSTSGRTYEQYF
TGTGCCAGCAGCACTAGCGGGAGAACTTACGAGCAGTACTTC
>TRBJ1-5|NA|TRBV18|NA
CASSPWAAQHSNQPQHF
TGTGCCAGCTCACCATGGGCAGCCCAACATAGCAATCAGCCCCAGCATTTT
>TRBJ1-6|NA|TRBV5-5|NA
CASSLDRVTRNSPLHF
TGTGCCAGCAGCTTGGACCGGGTAACGAGAAATTCACCCCTCCACTTT
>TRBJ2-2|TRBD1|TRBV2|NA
CASGRDRGPGELFF
TGTGCCAGCGGCCGGGACAGGGGTCCCGGGGAGCTGTTTTTT
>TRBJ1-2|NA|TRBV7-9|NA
CASSSWSGDDYGYTF
TGTGCCAGCAGCTCCTGGAGCGGGGACGACTATGGCTACACCTTC
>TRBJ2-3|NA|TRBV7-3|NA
CASSSRERDTQYF
TGTGCCAGCAGCTCACGGGAGAGAGATACGCAGTATTTT
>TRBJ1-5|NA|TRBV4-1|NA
CASSSGGLNNQPQHF
TGCGCCAGCAGCTCCGGGGGTTTGAACAATCAGCCCCAGCATTTT
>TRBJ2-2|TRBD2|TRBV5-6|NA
CASSRTSGGTNTGELFF
TGTGCCAGCAGCCGGACTAGCGGGGGGACGAACACCGGGGAGCTGTTTTTT
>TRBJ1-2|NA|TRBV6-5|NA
CASSYEGDYGYTF
TGTGCCAGCAGTTACGAGGGGGACTATGGCTACACCTTC
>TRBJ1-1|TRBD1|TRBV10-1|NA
CASRGDRGGMNTEAFF
TGCGCCAGCAGGGGGGACAGGGGAGGCATGAACACTGAAGCTTTCTTT
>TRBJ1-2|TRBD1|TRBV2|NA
CASSGRDRGFGYTF
TGTGCCAGCAGTGGCAGGGACAGGGGCTTTGGCTACACCTTC
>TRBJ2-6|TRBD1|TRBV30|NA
CAWAEGTGGANVLTF
TGTGCCTGGGCAGAAGGGACAGGGGGGGCCAACGTCCTGACTTTC
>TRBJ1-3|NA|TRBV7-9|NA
CASSSPGGISGNTIYF
TGTGCCAGCAGTTCTCCGGGGGGGATCTCTGGAAACACCATATATTTT
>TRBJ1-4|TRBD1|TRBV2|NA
CASSAGTGMFF
TGTGCCAGCAGCGCCGGGACAGGGATGTTTTTT
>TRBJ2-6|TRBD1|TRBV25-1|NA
CASSAYRGRKTGANVLTF
TGTGCCAGCAGTGCGTACAGGGGGCGGAAGACTGGGGCCAACGTCCTGACTTTC
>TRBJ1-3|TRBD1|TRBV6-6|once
CASTLTTGAGNTIYF
TGTGCCAGCACCCTTACCACAGGGGCAGGAAACACCATATATTTT
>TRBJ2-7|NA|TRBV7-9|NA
CASSFEYEQYF
TGTGCCAGCAGCTTTGAGTACGAGCAGTACTTC
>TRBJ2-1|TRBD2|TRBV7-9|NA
CAIYGASGGDGMNEQFF
TGTGCCATCTACGGCGCTAGCGGGGGGGATGGGATGAATGAGCAGTTCTTC
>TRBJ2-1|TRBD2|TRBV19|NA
CASSIGLAGGLEGNEQFF
TGTGCCAGTAGTATCGGACTAGCGGGGGGGCTAGAGGGGAATGAGCAGTTCTTC
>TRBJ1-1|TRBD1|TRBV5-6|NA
CASSLTGGTEAFF
TGTGCCAGCAGCTTAACAGGGGGCACTGAAGCTTTCTTT
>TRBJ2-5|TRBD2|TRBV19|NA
CASSPLAAGGTQYF
TGTGCCAGTAGCCCACTAGCGGCTGGGGGGACCCAGTACTTC
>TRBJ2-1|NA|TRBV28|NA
CASSLVGARNNEQFF
TGTGCCAGCAGTTTGGTGGGGGCCCGGAACAATGAGCAGTTCTTC
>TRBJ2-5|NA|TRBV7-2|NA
CASSLSRQETQYF
TGTGCCAGCAGCCTAAGTCGGCAAGAGACCCAGTACTTC
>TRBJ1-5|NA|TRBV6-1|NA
CASREGSQPQHF
TGTGCCAGCCGGGAGGGAAGTCAGCCCCAGCATTTT
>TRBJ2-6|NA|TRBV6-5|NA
CASSGTGSGANVLTF
TGTGCCAGCAGTGGAACAGGGTCTGGGGCCAACGTCCTGACTTTC
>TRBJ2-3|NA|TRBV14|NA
CASSQGTGGADTQYF
TGTGCCAGCAGCCAAGGAACAGGGGGGGCAGATACGCAGTATTTT
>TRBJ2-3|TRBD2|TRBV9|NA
CASSPPSIGSGGPRTDTQYF
TGTGCCAGCAGCCCTCCCTCGATAGGAAGCGGGGGCCCCCGCACAGATACGCAGTATTTT
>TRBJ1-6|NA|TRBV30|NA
CAWSVGGSYNSPLHF
TGTGCCTGGAGTGTAGGGGGCTCCTATAATTCACCCCTCCACTTT
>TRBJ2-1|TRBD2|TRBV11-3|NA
CASSLAGGLNEQFF
TGTGCCAGCAGCTTAGCGGGGGGATTAAATGAGCAGTTCTTC
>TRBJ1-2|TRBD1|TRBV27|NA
CASSRTGGANYGYTF
TGTGCCAGCAGCAGAACAGGGGGAGCCAACTATGGCTACACCTTC
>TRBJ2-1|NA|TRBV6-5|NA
CASSYPPGDEQFF
TGTGCCAGCAGTTACCCCCCCGGGGATGAGCAGTTCTTC
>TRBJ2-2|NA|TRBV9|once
CASSVGNRNTGELFF
TGTGCCAGCAGCGTGGGCAACAGGAACACCGGGGAGCTGTTTTTT
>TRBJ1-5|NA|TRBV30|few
CAWSAEQGNQPQHF
TGTGCCTGGAGTGCGGAACAGGGAAATCAGCCCCAGCATTTT
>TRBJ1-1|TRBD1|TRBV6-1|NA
CASRYNRGQGSPAFF
TGTGCCAGCAGATATAACAGGGGGCAGGGATCACCAGCTTTCTTT